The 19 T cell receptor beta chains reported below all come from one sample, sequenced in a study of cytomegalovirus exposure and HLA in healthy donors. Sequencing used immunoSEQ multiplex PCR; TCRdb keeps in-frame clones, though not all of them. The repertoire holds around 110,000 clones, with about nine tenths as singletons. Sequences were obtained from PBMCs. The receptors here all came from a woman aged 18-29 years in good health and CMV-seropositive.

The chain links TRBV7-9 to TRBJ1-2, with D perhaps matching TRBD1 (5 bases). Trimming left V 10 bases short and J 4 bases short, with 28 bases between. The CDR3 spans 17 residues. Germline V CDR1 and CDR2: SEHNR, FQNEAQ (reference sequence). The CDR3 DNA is TGTGCCACCAGTCACGAGAGGCAGGGCCAAGAAAGCTATGGCTACACCTTC. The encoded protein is CATSHERQGQESYGYTF.

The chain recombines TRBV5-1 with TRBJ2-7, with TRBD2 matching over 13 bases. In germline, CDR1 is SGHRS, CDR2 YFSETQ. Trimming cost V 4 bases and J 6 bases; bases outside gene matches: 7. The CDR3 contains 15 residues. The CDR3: CASSLGLAGKTEQYV. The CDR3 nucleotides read TGCGCCAGCAGCCTGGGACTAGCGGGAAAGACCGAGCAGTACGTC.

The CDR3 sequence is CASSFGQGVVYTF. The CDR3 DNA is TGCGCCAGCAGCTTCGGACAGGGTGTCGTCTACACCTTC. V gene TRBV5-1 combines with J gene TRBJ1-2; TRBD1 agrees at 8 bases. CDR3 length equals 13 residues. Germline V gives CDR1 SGHRS, CDR2 YFSETQ. J was trimmed by 10 bases and V by 2 bases; bases with no gene match: 7.

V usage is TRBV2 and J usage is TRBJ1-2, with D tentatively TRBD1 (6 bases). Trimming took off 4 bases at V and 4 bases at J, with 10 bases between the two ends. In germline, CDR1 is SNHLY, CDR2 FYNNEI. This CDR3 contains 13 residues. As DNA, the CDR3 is TGTGCCAGCAGTGGGCTGGGGGCCTATGGCTACACCTTC. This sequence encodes CASSGLGAYGYTF.

CDR3 residues: CASSVWDRGDEQYF. The DNA of the CDR3 is TGTGCCAGCAGTGTTTGGGACAGGGGCGACGAGCAGTACTTC. V gene TRBV2 combines with J gene TRBJ2-7; 10 nucleotides agree with TRBD1. The CDR3 is 14 residues long. Trimming at V came to 4 bases and at J to 5 bases, leaving 5 bases not matched to a gene. Per the germline V gene, CDR1 is SNHLY and CDR2 is FYNNEI.

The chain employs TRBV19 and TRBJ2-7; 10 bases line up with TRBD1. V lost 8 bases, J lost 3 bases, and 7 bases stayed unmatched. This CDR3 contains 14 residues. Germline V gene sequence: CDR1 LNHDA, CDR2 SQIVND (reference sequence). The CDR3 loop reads CASGPGTGVYEQYF. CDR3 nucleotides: TGTGCCAGTGGTCCCGGGACAGGGGTCTACGAGCAGTACTTC.

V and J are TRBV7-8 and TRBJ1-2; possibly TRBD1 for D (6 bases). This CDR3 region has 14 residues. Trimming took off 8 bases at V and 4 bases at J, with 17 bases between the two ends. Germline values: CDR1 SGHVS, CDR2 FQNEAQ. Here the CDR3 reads CASGGRTAVYGYTF. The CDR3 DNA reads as TGTGCCAGCGGGGGACGGACAGCTGTCTATGGCTACACCTTC.

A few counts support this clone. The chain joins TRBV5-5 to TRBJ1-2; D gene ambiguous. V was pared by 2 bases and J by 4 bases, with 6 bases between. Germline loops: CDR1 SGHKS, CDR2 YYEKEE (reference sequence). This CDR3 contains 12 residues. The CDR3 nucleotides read TGTGCCAGCAGCTTATTATCCTATGGCTACACCTTC. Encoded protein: CASSLLSYGYTF.

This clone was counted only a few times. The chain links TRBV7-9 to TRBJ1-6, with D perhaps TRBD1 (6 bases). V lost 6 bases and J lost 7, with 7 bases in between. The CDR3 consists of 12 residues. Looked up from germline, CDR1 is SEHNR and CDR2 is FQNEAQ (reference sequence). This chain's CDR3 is CASRGANSPLHF. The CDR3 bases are TGTGCCAGCAGGGGGGCCAATTCACCCCTCCACTTT.

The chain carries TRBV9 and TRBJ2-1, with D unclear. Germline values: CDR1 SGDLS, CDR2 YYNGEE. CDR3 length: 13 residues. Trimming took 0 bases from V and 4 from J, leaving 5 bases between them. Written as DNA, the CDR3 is TGTGCCAGCAGCGTAGAACTTTACAATGAGCAGTTCTTC. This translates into CASSVELYNEQFF.

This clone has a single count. The CDR3 spells CASSLAINEKLFF. The CDR3 nucleotides are TGTGCCAGCAGCTTAGCCATTAATGAAAAACTGTTTTTT. J is TRBJ1-4 and V is TRBV11-2, with D hard to call. The CDR3 is made up of 13 amino acids. CDR1 is SGHAT and CDR2 is FQNNGV in the germline V gene. Between the trimmed V and J ends, which lost 1 base and 4 bases, there was a span of 4 bases.

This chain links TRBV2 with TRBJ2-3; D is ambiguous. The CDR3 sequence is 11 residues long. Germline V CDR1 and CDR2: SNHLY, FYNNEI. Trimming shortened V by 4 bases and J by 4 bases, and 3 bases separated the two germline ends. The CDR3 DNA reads TGTGCCAGCAGTGTAGCAGATACGCAGTATTTT. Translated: CASSVADTQYF. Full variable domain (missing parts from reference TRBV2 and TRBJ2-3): EPEVTQTPSHQVTQMGQEVILRCVPISNHLYFYWYRQILGQKVEFLVSFYNNEISEKSEIFDDQFSVERPDGSNFTLKIRSTKLEDSAMYFCASSVADTQYFGPGTRLTVL.

The CDR3, as DNA: TGTGCCAGCAGTCCGGGACAGGCGATTGGCTACACCTTC. Translated, it gives CASSPGQAIGYTF. The chain carries TRBV2 and TRBJ1-2; 8 positions match TRBD1. This CDR3 has 13 amino acids. Germline lookup yields CDR1 SNHLY and CDR2 FYNNEI. The J segment lost 7 bases and the V segment lost 5 bases, leaving 6 bases of the junction unmatched.

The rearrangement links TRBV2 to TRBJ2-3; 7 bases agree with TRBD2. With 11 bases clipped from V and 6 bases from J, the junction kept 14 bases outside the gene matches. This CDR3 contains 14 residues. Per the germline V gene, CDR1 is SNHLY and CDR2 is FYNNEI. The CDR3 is CAGDLGTNQDTQYF. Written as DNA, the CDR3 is TGTGCCGGAGACCTAGGGACTAACCAGGATACGCAGTATTTT.

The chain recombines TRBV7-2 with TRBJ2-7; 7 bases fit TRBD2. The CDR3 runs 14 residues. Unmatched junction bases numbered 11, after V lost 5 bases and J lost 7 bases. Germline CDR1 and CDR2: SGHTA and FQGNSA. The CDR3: CASSMTSSVGEQYF. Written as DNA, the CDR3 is TGTGCCAGCAGCATGACTAGCTCGGTCGGGGAGCAGTACTTC.

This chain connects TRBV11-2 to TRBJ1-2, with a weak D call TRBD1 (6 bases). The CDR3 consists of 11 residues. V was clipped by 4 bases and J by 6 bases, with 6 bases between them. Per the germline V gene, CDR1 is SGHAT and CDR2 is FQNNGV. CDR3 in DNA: TGTGCCAGCAGCTCAGGGGATGGCTACACCTTC. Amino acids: CASSSGDGYTF. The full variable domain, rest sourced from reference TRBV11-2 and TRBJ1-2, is EAGVAQSPRYKIIEKRQSVAFWCNPISGHATLYWYQQILGQGPKLLIQFQNNGVVDDSQLPKDRFSAERLKGVDSTLKIQPAKLEDSAVYLCASSSGDGYTFGSGTRLTVV.

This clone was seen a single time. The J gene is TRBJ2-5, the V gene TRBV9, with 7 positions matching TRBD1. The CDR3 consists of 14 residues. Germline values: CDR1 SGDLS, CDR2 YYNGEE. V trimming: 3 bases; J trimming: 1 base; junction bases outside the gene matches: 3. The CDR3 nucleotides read TGTGCCAGCAGCGCCTCAGGGGGCCAAGAGACCCAGTACTTC. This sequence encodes CASSASGGQETQYF. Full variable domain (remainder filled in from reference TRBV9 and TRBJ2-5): DSGVTQTPKHLITATGQRVTLRCSPRSGDLSVYWYQQSLDQGLQFLIQYYNGEERAKGNILERFSAQQFPDLHSELNLSSLELGDSALYFCASSASGGQETQYFGPGTRLLVL.

The CDR3: CASSPLSGELFF. The CDR3 region has the DNA TGTGCCAGCTCACCACTTTCAGGGGAGCTGTTTTTT. The J gene is TRBJ2-2, the V gene TRBV18; D is unclear. The CDR3 totals 12 residues. Trimming cost V 1 base and J 8 bases, with 5 bases left between them. Germline V gene lookup returns CDR1 KGHSH and CDR2 LQKENI.

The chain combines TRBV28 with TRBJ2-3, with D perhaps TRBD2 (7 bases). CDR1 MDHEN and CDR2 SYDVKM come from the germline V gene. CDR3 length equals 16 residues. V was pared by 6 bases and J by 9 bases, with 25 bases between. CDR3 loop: CASRPPGLSRGGTQYF. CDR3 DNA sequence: TGTGCCAGCAGGCCGCCGGGACTTTCGAGGGGGGGAACGCAGTATTTT. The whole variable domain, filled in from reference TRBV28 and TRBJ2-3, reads DVKVTQSSRYLVKRTGEKVFLECVQDMDHENMFWYRQDPGLGLRLIYFSYDVKMKEKGDIPEGYSVSREKKERFSLILESASTNQTSMYLCASRPPGLSRGGTQYFGPGTRLTVL.